This TCR beta chain was captured in a study of blood T cell repertoires in COVID-19. Study context: Acute and convalescent COVID-19 specimens originated in the United States, Italy and Spain.

V lost 4 bases to trimming and J lost 5 bases; unmatched junction nucleotides: 6. The germline V gene encodes CDR1 SGHRS and CDR2 YFSETQ. The CDR3 consists of 14 residues. Study processing details: Amplification with reference gene primers provided the estimates of nucleated cell counts. TCRdb keeps only in-frame clones here, not all; method: immunoSEQ multiplex PCR. V, J and clone size reflect that table, while D and trimming were determined from the DNA. The data show about 130,000 clones, roughly 86% seen once. Sequencing was performed on peripheral blood. The source of this sequence is a human donor in a cohort sampled during active COVID-19. The V and J genes are TRBV5-1 and TRBJ2-1; 7 bases are a match to TRBD2. CDR3 sequence reads: CASSLRETHNEQFF. Here the CDR3 DNA reads TGCGCCAGCAGCCTGCGGGAGACGCACAATGAGCAGTTCTTC. Based on the CDR3 plus reference TRBV5-1 and TRBJ2-1, the full variable domain is KAGVTQTPRYLIKTRGQQVTLSCSPISGHRSVSWYQQTPGQGLQFLFEYFSETQRNKGNFPGRFSGRQFSNSRSEMNVSTLELGDSALYLCASSLRETHNEQFFGPGTRLTVL.